These T cell receptor beta chains were read from a single sample in a study of control samples from healthy donors and cancer patients. TCRdb's table, derived via immunoSEQ multiplex PCR, lists solely in-frame clones and lacks some. The data show about 120,000 clones, roughly nine tenths seen once. The sample consisted of blood. The origin of the receptors is a woman aged 18-29 years in good health. CDR3s include the opening cysteine and the closing phenylalanine or tryptophan. D genes are given only for firm matches. Only part of the rows carry a size: once, few, many, or a class if the clone is expanded.

>-|-|TRBV27|TRBJ2-3
CASGHGVGDTQYF
TGTGCCAGCGGTCACGGGGTTGGGGATACGCAGTATTTT
>-|TRBD2|TRBV5-6|TRBJ2-7
CASSGRAPGQYF
TGTGCCAGCAGCGGGAGGGCACCTGGCCAGTACTTC
>-|TRBD1|TRBV24-1|TRBJ2-1
CATSEQTGGYNEQFF
TGTGCCACCAGTGAGCAGACAGGGGGCTACAATGAGCAGTTCTTC
>once|-|TRBV7-2|TRBJ1-1
CASSLQGNEKAFF
TGTGCCAGCAGCTTACAGGGGAACGAAAAAGCTTTCTTT
>-|-|TRBV25-1|TRBJ1-2
CASRRGGDFGYTF
TGTGCCAGCAGAAGGGGCGGCGATTTTGGCTACACCTTC
>-|TRBD1|TRBV19|TRBJ1-1
CASRNTGGTEAFF
TGTGCCAGTAGAAACACAGGGGGCACTGAAGCTTTCTTT
>-|-|TRBV27|TRBJ1-5
CASSLVSGGVQPQHF
TGTGCCAGCAGTTTAGTCTCCGGGGGCGTCCAGCCCCAGCATTTT
>-|TRBD1|TRBV4-3|TRBJ1-2
CASSQDNRGVGGYTF
TGCGCCAGCAGCCAAGATAACAGGGGTGTCGGTGGCTACACCTTC
>-|-|TRBV6-2/TRBV6-3|TRBJ2-2
CASSFVTTYTGELFF
TGTGCCAGCAGTTTTGTGACTACTTACACCGGGGAGCTGTTTTTT
>-|TRBD2|TRBV5-1|TRBJ2-5
CASSLAPPGGLAGEETQYF
TGCGCCAGCAGCTTGGCTCCTCCAGGGGGCCTAGCGGGGGAAGAGACCCAGTACTTC
>-|-|TRBV11-2|TRBJ1-5
CASSPRPGRPQHF
TGTGCCAGCAGCCCCAGGCCGGGCCGGCCCCAGCATTTT
>-|-|TRBV18|TRBJ2-7
CASSPHEGVPRRLGYEQYF
TGTGCCAGCTCACCACACGAAGGGGTACCGAGAAGACTGGGCTACGAGCAGTACTTC
>-|-|TRBV20-1|TRBJ1-2
CSASPNYGYTF
TGCAGTGCTAGTCCGAACTATGGCTACACCTTC
>-|-|TRBV15|TRBJ1-3
CATSRDIRPSGNTIYF
TGTGCCACCAGCAGAGATATACGGCCCTCTGGAAACACCATATATTTT
>-|TRBD1|TRBV2|TRBJ2-1
CASSSIRTGRNEQFF
TGTGCCAGCAGTTCCATTAGGACAGGGAGGAATGAGCAGTTCTTC
>-|-|TRBV9|TRBJ1-2
CASSVAPNSYGYTF
TGTGCCAGCAGCGTAGCCCCCAACAGCTATGGCTACACCTTC
>-|-|TRBV19|TRBJ1-1
CASSRREMNTEAFF
TGTGCCAGTAGTAGGAGGGAAATGAACACTGAAGCTTTCTTT
>-|-|TRBV18|TRBJ2-3
CASSGFVLGGTSTDTQYF
TGTGCCAGCTCAGGTTTCGTCCTAGGCGGGACTTCCACAGATACGCAGTATTTT